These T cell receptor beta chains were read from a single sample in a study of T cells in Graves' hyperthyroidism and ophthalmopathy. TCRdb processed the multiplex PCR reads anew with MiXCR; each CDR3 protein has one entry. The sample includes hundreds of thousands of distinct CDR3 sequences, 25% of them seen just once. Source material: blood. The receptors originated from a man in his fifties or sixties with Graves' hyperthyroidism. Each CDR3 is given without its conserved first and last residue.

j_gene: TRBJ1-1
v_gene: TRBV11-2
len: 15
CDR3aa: ASTPSVAGGAGTEAF

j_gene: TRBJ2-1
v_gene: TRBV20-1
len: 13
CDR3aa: SAREVTSGNNEQF

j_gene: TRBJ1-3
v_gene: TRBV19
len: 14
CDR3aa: ASKAGAAGSGNTIY

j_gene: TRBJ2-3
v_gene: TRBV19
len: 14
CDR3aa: ASSIGTSGITDTQY

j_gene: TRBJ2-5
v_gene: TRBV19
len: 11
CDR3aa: ASSMTRWETQY

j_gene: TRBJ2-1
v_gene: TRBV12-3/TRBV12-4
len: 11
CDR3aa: ASSLTDDNEQF

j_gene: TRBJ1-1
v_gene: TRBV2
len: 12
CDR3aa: ASSEGDQIEEAF

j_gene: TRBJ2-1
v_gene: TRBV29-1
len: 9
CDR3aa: SVAGQGRQF

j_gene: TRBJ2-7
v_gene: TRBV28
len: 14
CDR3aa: ASSPRTSGNSYEQY

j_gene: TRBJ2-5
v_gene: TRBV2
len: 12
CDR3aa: ASSRIPGPETQY

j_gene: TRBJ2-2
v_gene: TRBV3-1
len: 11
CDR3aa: ASSQLLTGELF

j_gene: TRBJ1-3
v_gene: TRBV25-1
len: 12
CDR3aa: ASTNNLGSDTIY

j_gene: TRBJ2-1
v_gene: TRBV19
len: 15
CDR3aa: ASSYPQREAVYNEQF

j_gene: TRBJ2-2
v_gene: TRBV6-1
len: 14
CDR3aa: ASQVGTGVNTGELF

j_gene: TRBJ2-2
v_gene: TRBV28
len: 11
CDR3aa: ASSQGYAGELF

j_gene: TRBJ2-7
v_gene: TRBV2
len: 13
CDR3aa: ASTLAPGQGHEQY

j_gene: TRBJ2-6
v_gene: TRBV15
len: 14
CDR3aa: ATSRDQGAGANVLT

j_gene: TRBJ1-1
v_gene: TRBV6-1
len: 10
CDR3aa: ASSALNTEAF

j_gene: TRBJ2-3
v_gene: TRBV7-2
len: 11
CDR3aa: ASSLGYTDTQY

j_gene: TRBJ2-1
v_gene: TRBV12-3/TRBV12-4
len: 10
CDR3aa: ASSPSANEQF

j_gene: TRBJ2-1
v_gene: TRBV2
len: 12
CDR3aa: ASSEKGSQHEQF

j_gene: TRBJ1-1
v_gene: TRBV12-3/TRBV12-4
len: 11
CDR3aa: ASRETGNVEAF

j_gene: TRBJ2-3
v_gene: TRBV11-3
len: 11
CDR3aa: ASSLAGSDTQY

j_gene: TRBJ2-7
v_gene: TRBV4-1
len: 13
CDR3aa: ASSRRHGEGNEQY

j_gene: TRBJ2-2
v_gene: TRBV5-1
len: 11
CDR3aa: ASSLESTGELF